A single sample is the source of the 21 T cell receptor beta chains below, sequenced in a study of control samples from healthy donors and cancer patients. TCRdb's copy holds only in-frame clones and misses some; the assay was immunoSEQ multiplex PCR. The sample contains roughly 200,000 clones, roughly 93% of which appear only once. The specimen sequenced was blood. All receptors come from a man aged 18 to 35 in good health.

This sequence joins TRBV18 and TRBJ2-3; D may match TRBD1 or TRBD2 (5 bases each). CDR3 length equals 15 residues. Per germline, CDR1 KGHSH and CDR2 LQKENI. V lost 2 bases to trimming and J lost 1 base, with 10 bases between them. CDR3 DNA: TGTGCCAGCTCACCAGATGTGGGGGGCACAGATACGCAGTATTTT. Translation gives CASSPDVGGTDTQYF.

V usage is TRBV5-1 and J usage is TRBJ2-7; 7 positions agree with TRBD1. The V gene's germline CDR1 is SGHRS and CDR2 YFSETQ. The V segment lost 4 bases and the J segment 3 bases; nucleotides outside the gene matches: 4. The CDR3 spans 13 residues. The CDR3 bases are TGCGCCAGCAGCCAACAGGGGAACTACGAGCAGTACTTC. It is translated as CASSQQGNYEQYF.

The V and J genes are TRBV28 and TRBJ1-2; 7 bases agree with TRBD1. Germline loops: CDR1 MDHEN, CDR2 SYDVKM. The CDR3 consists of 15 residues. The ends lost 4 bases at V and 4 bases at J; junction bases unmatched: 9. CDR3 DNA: TGTGCCAGCAGTTCCCCAGCAGGGGGAGGCTATGGCTACACCTTC. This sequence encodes CASSSPAGGGYGYTF.

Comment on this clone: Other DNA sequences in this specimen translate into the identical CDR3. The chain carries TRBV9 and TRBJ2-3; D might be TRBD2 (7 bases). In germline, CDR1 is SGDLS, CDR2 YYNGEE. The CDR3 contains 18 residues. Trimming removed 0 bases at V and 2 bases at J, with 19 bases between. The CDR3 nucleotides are TGTGCCAGCAGCGTAGCTATGGGGGGAGGGGGGGCCACAGATACGCAGTATTTT. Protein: CASSVAMGGGGATDTQYF.

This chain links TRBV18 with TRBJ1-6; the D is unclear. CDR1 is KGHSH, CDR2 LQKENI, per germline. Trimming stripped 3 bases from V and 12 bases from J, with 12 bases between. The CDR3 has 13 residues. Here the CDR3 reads CASSPQADQPLHF. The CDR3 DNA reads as TGTGCCAGCTCACCGCAGGCGGATCAACCCCTCCACTTT.

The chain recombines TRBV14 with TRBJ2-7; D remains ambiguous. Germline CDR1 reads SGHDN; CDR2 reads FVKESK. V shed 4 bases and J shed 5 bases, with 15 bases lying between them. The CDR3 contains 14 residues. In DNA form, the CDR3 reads TGTGCCAGCAGCCCATACTGGGTGCGAGACGAGCAGTACTTC. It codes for CASSPYWVRDEQYF.

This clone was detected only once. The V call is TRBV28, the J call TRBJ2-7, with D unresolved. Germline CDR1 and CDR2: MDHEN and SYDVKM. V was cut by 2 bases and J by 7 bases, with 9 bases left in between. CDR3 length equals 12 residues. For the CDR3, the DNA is TGTGCCAGCAGTTTAGAGACCGGAGAGCAGTACTTC. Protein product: CASSLETGEQYF. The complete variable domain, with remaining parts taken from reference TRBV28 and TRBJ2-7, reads DVKVTQSSRYLVKRTGEKVFLECVQDMDHENMFWYRQDPGLGLRLIYFSYDVKMKEKGDIPEGYSVSREKKERFSLILESASTNQTSMYLCASSLETGEQYFGPGTRLTVT.

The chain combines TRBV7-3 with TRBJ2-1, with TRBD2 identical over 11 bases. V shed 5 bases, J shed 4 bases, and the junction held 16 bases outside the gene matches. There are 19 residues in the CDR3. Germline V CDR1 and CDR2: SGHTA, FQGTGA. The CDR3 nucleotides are TGTGCCAGCAGCCCTTTTTCGCCACTAGCGGGGGCCCTATACAATGAGCAGTTCTTC. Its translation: CASSPFSPLAGALYNEQFF.

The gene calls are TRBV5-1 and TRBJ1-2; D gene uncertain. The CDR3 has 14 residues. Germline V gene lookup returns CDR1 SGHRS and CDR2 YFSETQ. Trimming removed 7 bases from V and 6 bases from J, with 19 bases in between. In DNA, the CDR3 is TGCGCCAGCCGAGGAGTGTTGTTAAACGATGGCTACACCTTC. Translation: CASRGVLLNDGYTF.

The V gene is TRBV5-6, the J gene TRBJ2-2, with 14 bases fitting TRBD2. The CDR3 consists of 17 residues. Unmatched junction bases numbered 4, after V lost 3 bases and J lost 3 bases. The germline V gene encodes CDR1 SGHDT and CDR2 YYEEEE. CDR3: CASSSRTSGGYTGELFF. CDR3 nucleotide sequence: TGTGCCAGCAGCTCCAGGACTAGCGGGGGGTACACCGGGGAGCTGTTTTTT.

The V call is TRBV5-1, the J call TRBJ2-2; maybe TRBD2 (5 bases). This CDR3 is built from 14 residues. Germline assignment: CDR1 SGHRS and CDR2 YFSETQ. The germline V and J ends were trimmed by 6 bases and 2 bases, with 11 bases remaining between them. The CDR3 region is CASTGNANTGELFF. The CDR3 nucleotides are TGCGCCAGCACGGGAAACGCTAACACCGGGGAGCTGTTTTTT.

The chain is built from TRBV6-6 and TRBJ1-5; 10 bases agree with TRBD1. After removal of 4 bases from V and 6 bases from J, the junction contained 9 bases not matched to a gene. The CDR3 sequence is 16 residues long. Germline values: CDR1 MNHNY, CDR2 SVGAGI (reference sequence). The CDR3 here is CASSWGRDRGTQPQHF. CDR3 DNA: TGTGCCAGCAGTTGGGGCCGGGACAGGGGAACTCAGCCCCAGCATTTT.

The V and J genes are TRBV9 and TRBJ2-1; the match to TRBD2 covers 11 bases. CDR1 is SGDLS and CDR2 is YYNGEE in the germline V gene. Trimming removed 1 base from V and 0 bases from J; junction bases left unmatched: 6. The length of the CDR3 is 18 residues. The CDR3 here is CASSVLAGGLSSYNEQFF. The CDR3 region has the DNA TGTGCCAGCAGCGTATTAGCGGGGGGGCTAAGCTCCTACAATGAGCAGTTCTTC.

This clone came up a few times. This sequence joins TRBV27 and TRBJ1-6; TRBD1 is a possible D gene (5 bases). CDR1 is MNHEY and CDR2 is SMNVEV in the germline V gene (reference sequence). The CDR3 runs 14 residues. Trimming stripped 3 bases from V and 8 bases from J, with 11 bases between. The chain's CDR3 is CASSFGGRDSPLHF. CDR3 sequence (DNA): TGTGCCAGCAGTTTTGGGGGGAGAGATTCACCCCTCCACTTT.

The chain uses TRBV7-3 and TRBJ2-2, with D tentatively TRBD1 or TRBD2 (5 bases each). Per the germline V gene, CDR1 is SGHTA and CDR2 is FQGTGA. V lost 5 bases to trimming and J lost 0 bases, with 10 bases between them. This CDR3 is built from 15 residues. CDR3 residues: CASSPGTANTGELFF. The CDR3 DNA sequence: TGTGCCAGCAGCCCCGGGACGGCGAACACCGGGGAGCTGTTTTTT.

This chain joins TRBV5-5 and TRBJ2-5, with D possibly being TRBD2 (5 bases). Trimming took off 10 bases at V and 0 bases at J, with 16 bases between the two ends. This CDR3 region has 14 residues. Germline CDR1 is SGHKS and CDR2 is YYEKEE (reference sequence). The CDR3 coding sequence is TGTGCCGTTGGACTCACACCAAACCAAGAGACCCAGTACTTC. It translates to CAVGLTPNQETQYF.

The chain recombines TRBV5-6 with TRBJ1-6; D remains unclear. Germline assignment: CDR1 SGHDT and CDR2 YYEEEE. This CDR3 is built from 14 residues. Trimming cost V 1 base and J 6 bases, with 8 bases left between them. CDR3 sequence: CASSLLGINSPLHF. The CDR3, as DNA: TGTGCCAGCAGCTTGCTAGGGATTAATTCACCCCTCCACTTT.

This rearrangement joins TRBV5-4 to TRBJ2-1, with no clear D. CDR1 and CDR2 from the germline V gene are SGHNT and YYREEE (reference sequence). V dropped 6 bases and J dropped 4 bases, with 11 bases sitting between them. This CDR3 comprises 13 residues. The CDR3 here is CASNDPNYNEQFF. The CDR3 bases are TGTGCCAGCAACGACCCAAATTACAATGAGCAGTTCTTC. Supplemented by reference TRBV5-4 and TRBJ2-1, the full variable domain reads ETGVTQSPTHLIKTRGQQVTLRCSSQSGHNTVSWYQQALGQGPQFIFQYYREEENGRGNFPPRFSGLQFPNYSSELNVNALELDDSALYLCASNDPNYNEQFFGPGTRLTVL.

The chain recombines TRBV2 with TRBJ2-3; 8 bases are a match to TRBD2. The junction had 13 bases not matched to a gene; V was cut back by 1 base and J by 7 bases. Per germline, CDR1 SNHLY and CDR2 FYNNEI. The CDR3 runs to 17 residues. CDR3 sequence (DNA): TGTGCCAGCAGTGAAGGTTTAGCGGGGCTCCTCAGGAATACGCAGTATTTT. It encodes CASSEGLAGLLRNTQYF.

The CDR3 DNA reads TGTGCCAGCAGCCTGAACATTCAGTACTTC. This codes for CASSLNIQYF. This chain links TRBV7-9 with TRBJ2-4; D uncertain. CDR1 and CDR2 from the germline V gene are SEHNR and FQNEAQ (reference sequence). The V end lost 5 bases, the J end lost 7 bases, and 3 bases lay between the germline ends. CDR3 size: 10 residues.

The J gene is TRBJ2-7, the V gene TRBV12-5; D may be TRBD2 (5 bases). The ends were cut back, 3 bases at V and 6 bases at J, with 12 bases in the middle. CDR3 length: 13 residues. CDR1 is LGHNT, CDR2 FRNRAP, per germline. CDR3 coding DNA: TGTGCTAGTGGTTTAGGCCCGGGAATCGAGCAGTACTTC. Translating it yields CASGLGPGIEQYF.